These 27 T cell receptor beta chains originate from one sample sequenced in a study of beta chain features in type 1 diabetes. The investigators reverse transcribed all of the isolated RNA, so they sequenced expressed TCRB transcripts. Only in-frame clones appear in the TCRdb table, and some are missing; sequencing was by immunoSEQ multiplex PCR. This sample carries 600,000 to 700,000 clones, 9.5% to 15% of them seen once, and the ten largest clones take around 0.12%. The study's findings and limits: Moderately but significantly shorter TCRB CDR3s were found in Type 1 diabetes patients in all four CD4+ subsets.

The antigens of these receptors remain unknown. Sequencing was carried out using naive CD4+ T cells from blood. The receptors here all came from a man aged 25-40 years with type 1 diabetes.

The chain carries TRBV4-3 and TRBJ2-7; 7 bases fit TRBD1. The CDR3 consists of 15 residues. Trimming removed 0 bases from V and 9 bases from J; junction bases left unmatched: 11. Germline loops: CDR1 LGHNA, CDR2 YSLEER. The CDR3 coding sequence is TGCGCCAGCAGCCAAGATCTTAGGACAGGCCCTAGGCAGTACTTC. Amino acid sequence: CASSQDLRTGPRQYF.

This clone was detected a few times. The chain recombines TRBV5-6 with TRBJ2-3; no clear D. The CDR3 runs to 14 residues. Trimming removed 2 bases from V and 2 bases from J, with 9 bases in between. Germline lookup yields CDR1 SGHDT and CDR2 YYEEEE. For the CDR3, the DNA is TGTGCCAGCAGCTTTGGGGTTTCCACAGATACGCAGTATTTT. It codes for CASSFGVSTDTQYF. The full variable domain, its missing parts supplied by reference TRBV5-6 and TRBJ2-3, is DAGVTQSPTHLIKTRGQQVTLRCSPKSGHDTVSWYQQALGQGPQFIFQYYEEEERQRGNFPDRFSGHQFPNYSSELNVNALLLGDSALYLCASSFGVSTDTQYFGPGTRLTVL.

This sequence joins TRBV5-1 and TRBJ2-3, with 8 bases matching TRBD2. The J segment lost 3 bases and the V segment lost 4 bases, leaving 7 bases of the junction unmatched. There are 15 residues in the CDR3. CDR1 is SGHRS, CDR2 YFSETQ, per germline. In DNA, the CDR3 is TGCGCCAGCAGCCCCACTAGCGGCCCGACAGATACGCAGTATTTT. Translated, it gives CASSPTSGPTDTQYF.

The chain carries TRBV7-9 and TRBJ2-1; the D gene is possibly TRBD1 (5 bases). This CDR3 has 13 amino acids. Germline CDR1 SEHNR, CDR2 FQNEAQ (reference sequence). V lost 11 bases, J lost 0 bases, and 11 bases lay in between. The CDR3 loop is CAFWGSSYNEQFF. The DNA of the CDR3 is TGTGCCTTTTGGGGCAGCTCCTACAATGAGCAGTTCTTC.

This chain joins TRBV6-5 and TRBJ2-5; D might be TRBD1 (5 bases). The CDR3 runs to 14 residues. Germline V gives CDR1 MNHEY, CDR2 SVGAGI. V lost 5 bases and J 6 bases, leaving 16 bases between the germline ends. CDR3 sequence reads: CASSRDSTAKTQYF. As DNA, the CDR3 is TGTGCCAGCAGTAGAGACAGCACCGCTAAGACCCAGTACTTC.

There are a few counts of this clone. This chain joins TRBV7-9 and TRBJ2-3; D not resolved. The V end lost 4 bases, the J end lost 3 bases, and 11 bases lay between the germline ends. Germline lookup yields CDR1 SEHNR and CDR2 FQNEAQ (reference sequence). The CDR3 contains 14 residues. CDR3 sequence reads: CASSSTRRTDTQYF. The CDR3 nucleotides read TGTGCCAGCAGCTCCACCCGTCGGACAGATACGCAGTATTTT. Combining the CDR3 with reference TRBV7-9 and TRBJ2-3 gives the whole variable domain DTGVSQNPRHKITKRGQNVTFRCDPISEHNRLYWYRQTLGQGPEFLTYFQNEAQLEKSRLLSDRFSAERPKGSFSTLEIQRTEQGDSAMYLCASSSTRRTDTQYFGPGTRLTVL.

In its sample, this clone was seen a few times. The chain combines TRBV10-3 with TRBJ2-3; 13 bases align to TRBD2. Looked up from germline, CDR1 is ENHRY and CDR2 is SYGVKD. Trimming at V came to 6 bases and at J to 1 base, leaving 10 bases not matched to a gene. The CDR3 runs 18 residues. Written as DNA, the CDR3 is TGTGCCATCAGCCAACTAGCGGGGGGGCGTGGAGGCACAGATACGCAGTATTTT. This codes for CAISQLAGGRGGTDTQYF.

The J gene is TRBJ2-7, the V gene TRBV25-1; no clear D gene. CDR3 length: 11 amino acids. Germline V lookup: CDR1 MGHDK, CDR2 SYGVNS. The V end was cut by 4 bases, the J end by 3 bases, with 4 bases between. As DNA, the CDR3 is TGTGCCAGCAGTGCTTACTACGAGCAGTACTTC. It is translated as CASSAYYEQYF.

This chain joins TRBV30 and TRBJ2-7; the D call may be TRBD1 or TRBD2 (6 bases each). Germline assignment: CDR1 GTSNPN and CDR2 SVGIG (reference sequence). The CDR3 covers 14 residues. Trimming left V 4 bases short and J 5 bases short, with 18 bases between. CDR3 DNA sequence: TGTGCCTGGATCCCCCGGGGGCAGTCCCACGAGCAGTACTTC. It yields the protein CAWIPRGQSHEQYF.

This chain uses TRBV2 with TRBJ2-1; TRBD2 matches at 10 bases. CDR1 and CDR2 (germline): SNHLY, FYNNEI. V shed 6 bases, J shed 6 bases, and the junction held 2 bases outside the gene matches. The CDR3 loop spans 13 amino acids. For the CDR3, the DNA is TGTGCCAGCAGACTAGCGGGGATCAATGAGCAGTTCTTC. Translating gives CASRLAGINEQFF.

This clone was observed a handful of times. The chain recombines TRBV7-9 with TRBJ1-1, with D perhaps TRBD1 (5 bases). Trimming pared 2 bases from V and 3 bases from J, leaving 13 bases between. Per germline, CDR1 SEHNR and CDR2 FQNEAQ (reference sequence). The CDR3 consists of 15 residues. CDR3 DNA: TGTGCCAGCAGCTTAAGGGGAGGAGGGGACACTGAAGCTTTCTTT. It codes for CASSLRGGGDTEAFF.

CDR3 in amino acids: CASSLASGGGETQYF. The CDR3 nucleotides read TGTGCCAGCAGCTTAGCGTCAGGGGGCGGGGAGACCCAGTACTTC. The genes are TRBV7-9 and TRBJ2-5; 8 bases map to TRBD1. Germline CDR1 and CDR2: SEHNR and FQNEAQ (reference sequence). V lost 0 bases to trimming and J lost 5 bases; unmatched junction nucleotides: 5. The length of the CDR3 is 15 residues. Variable domain in full (rest from reference TRBV7-9 and TRBJ2-5): DTGVSQNPRHKITKRGQNVTFRCDPISEHNRLYWYRQTLGQGPEFLTYFQNEAQLEKSRLLSDRFSAERPKGSFSTLEIQRTEQGDSAMYLCASSLASGGGETQYFGPGTRLLVL.

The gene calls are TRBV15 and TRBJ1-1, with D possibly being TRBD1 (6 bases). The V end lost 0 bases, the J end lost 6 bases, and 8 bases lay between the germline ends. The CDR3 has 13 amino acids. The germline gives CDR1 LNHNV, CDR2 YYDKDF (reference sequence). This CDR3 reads CATSREQGPEAFF. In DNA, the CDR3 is TGTGCCACCAGCAGAGAACAGGGACCTGAAGCTTTCTTT.

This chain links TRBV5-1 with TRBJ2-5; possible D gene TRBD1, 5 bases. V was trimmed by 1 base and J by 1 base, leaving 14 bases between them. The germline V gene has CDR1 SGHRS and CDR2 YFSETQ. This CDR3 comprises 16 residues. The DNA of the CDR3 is TGCGCCAGCAGCTTGCCCAAAAGGGGCATCCAAGAGACCCAGTACTTC. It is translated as CASSLPKRGIQETQYF. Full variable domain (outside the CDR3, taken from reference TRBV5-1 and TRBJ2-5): KAGVTQTPRYLIKTRGQQVTLSCSPISGHRSVSWYQQTPGQGLQFLFEYFSETQRNKGNFPGRFSGRQFSNSRSEMNVSTLELGDSALYLCASSLPKRGIQETQYFGPGTRLLVL.

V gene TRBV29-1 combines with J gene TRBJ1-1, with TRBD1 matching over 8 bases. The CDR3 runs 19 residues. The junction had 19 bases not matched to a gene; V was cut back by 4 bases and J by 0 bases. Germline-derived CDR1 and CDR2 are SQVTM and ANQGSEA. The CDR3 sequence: CSVVVGTGVFGIVNTEAFF. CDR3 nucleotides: TGCAGCGTTGTTGTCGGGACAGGCGTATTTGGTATAGTGAACACTGAAGCTTTCTTT.

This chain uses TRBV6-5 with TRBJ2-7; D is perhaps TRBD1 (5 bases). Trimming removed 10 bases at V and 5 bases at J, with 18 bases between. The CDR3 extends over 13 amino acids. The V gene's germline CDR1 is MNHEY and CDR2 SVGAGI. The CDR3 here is CAIKVAGSDEQYF. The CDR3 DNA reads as TGTGCCATCAAGGTAGCAGGGTCAGACGAGCAGTACTTC.

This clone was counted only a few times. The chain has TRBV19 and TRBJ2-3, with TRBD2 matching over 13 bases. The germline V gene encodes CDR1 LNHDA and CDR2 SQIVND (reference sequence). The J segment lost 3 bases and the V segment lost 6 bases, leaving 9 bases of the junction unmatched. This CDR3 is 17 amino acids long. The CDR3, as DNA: TGTGCCAGTAGCGGGACTAGCGGGGAGCTGGGAACAGATACGCAGTATTTT. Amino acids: CASSGTSGELGTDTQYF.

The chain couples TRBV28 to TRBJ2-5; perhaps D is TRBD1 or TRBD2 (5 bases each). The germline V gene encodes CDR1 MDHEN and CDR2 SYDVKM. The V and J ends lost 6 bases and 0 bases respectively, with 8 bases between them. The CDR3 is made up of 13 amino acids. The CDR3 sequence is CASRRGNQETQYF. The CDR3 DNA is TGTGCCAGCAGGAGGGGAAACCAAGAGACCCAGTACTTC. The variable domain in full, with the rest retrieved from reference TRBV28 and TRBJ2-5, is DVKVTQSSRYLVKRTGEKVFLECVQDMDHENMFWYRQDPGLGLRLIYFSYDVKMKEKGDIPEGYSVSREKKERFSLILESASTNQTSMYLCASRRGNQETQYFGPGTRLLVL.

CDR3 sequence: CASSPPRDTTYEQYF. In DNA form, the CDR3 reads TGTGCCAGCAGTCCACCCCGGGACACTACCTACGAGCAGTACTTC. The chain recombines TRBV13 with TRBJ2-7, with D possibly TRBD1 on 6 matching bases. The CDR3 has 15 residues. V dropped 6 bases and J dropped 2 bases, with 17 bases sitting between them. Germline V gene sequence: CDR1 PRHDT, CDR2 FYEKMQ (reference sequence).

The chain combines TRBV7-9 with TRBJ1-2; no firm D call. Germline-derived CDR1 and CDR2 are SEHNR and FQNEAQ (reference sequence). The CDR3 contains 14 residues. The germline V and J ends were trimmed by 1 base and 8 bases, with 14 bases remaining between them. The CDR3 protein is CASSLVRLRKGYTF. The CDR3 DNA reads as TGTGCCAGCAGCTTAGTCAGGTTGCGTAAGGGCTACACCTTC.

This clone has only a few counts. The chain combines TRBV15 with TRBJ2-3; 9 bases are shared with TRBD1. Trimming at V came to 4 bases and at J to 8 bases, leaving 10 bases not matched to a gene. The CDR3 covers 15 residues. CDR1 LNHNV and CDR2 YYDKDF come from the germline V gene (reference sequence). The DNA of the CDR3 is TGTGCCACCAGCAAGGACAGGGGAGCACAGACTACGCAGTATTTT. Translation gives CATSKDRGAQTTQYF. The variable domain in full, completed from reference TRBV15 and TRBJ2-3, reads DAMVIQNPRYQVTQFGKPVTLSCSQTLNHNVMYWYQQKSSQAPKLLFHYYDKDFNNEADTPDNFQSRRPNTSFCFLDIRSPGLGDTAMYLCATSKDRGAQTTQYFGPGTRLTVL.

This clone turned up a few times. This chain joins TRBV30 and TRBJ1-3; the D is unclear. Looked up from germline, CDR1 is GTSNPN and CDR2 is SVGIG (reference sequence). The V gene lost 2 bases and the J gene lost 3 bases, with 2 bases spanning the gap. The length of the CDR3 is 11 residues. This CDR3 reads CAWSFGNTIYF. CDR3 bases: TGTGCCTGGAGTTTTGGAAACACCATATATTTT. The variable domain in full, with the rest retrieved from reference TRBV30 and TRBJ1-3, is SQTIHQWPATLVQPVGSPLSLECTVEGTSNPNLYWYRQAAGRGLQLLFYSVGIGQISSEVPQNLSASRPQDRQFILSSKKLLLSDSGFYLCAWSFGNTIYFGEGSWLTVV.

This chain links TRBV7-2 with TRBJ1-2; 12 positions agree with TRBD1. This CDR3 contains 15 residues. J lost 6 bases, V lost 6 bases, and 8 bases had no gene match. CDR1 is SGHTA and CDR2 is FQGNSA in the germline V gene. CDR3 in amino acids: CASRGQGAQNNGYTF. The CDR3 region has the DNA TGTGCCAGCAGGGGACAGGGGGCGCAGAATAATGGCTACACCTTC.

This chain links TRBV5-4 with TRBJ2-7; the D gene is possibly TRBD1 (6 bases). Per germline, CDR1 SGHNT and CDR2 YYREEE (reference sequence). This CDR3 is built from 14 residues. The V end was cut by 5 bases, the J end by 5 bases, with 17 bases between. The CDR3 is CASRSGPKGDEQYF. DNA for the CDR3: TGTGCCAGCAGGTCCGGGCCCAAGGGGGACGAGCAGTACTTC.

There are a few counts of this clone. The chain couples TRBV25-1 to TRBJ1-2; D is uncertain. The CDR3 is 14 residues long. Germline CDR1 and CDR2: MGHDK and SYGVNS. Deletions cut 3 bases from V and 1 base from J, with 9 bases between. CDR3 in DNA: TGTGCCAGCAGTGACCGAGGATATAACTATGGCTACACCTTC. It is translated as CASSDRGYNYGYTF.

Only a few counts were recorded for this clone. Here the CDR3 DNA reads TGTGCCAGCAGTTCCGGGACAGGGATTGGGCTGTTTTTT. Translation gives CASSSGTGIGLFF. The chain recombines TRBV28 with TRBJ2-2, with TRBD1 identical over 9 bases. From germline, CDR1 is MDHEN and CDR2 SYDVKM. The CDR3 is 13 amino acids. The J segment lost 13 bases and the V segment lost 4 bases, leaving 7 bases of the junction unmatched.

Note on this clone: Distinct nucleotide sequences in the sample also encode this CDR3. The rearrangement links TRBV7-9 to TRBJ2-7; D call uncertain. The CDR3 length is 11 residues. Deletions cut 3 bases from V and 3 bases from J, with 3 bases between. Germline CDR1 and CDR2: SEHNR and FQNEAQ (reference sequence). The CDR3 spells CASSLSYEQYF. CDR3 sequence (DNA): TGTGCCAGCAGCTTGAGCTACGAGCAGTACTTC. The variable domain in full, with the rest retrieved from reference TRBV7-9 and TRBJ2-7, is DTGVSQNPRHKITKRGQNVTFRCDPISEHNRLYWYRQTLGQGPEFLTYFQNEAQLEKSRLLSDRFSAERPKGSFSTLEIQRTEQGDSAMYLCASSLSYEQYFGPGTRLTVT.